The 11 T cell receptor beta chains reported below all come from one sample, sequenced in a study of T cells in Graves' hyperthyroidism and ophthalmopathy. TCR beta CDR3 regions were amplified from RNA transcripts. The primer set for the first-round RT-PCR of the TCR CDR3 was HTBI. Each CDR3 protein gets one entry after TCRdb re-called the multiplex PCR reads with MiXCR. The sample yields about 400,000 distinct CDR3 sequences, over 13% seen once. Sequencing input: blood. The receptors originated from a man aged 45-65 years with Graves' ophthalmopathy.

This clonotype was seen ten or more times. CDR3 protein: CASSTSGISYNEQFF. CDR3 DNA sequence: TGCGCCAGCAGTACTAGCGGGATCTCCTACAATGAGCAGTTCTTC. The chain recombines TRBV5-1 with TRBJ2-1; 10 positions agree with TRBD2. Germline V gene sequence: CDR1 SGHRS, CDR2 YFSETQ. This CDR3 comprises 15 residues. V dropped 5 bases and J dropped 0; count of bases not matched to a gene: 2.

The DNA of the CDR3 is TGTGCCAGCAGCTCCCAGACAGGAGGGAAACTCTACGAGCAGTACTTC. Translation gives CASSSQTGGKLYEQYF. V gene TRBV27 combines with J gene TRBJ2-7, with D possibly called TRBD1 or TRBD2 (6 bases each). V lost 6 bases to trimming and J lost 3 bases, with 21 bases between them. The CDR3 contains 16 residues. Germline V gives CDR1 MNHEY, CDR2 SMNVEV (reference sequence).

The rearrangement uses TRBV25-1 and TRBJ2-7; D is uncertain. V was trimmed by 7 bases and J by 4 bases, leaving 17 bases between them. Germline V gene data show CDR1 as MGHDK and CDR2 as SYGVNS. The CDR3 totals 14 residues. The CDR3 DNA reads as TGTGCCAGCAAGGGATTAGACCAGAAATACGAGCAGTACTTC. It specifies CASKGLDQKYEQYF.

This clonotype was seen a handful of times. The genes are TRBV7-9 and TRBJ1-1, with TRBD1 as a possible D gene (5 bases). Trimming stripped 5 bases from V and 5 bases from J, with 15 bases between. Germline V lookup: CDR1 SEHNR, CDR2 FQNEAQ (reference sequence). The CDR3 consists of 14 residues. CDR3 residues: CASSLGTAGTEAFF. CDR3 nucleotide sequence: TGTGCCAGCAGCCTGGGGACCGCGGGGACTGAAGCTTTCTTT.

This clonotype has a handful of counts. An end of the junction differs from the germline gene, which may be a read error. This chain links TRBV5-8 with TRBJ2-3; 9 nucleotides match TRBD1. The CDR3 has 15 residues. Germline values: CDR1 SGHTS, CDR2 YDEGEE. The CDR3 loop reads CTSSSGTGSPDTQYF. The CDR3, as DNA: TGTACCAGCAGCTCCGGGACAGGGAGCCCAGATACGCAGTATTTT.

The V gene is TRBV28, the J gene TRBJ2-1; no clear D. The ends were cut back, 8 bases at V and 8 bases at J, with 13 bases in the middle. Germline V gives CDR1 MDHEN, CDR2 SYDVKM. The CDR3 is 12 amino acids. As DNA, the CDR3 is TGTGCCAGCCAGTTCTCCGGTTATGAGCAGTTCTTC. Protein: CASQFSGYEQFF.

The chain links TRBV7-3 to TRBJ1-5; D is unresolved. There are 18 residues in the CDR3. V lost 1 base and J lost 0, with 16 bases in between. Germline values: CDR1 SGHTA, CDR2 FQGTGA. The CDR3 coding sequence is TGTGCCAGCAGCTTAAACCGATCAGGAACTTATAGCAATCAGCCCCAGCATTTT. Amino acid sequence: CASSLNRSGTYSNQPQHF.

This clonotype has at least ten counts. J is TRBJ2-1 and V is TRBV20-1; D is undetermined. From germline, CDR1 is DFQATT and CDR2 SNEGSKA (reference sequence). The CDR3 totals 13 residues. V was cut by 0 bases and J by 2 bases, with 5 bases left in between. In nucleotides, the CDR3 is TGCAGTGCTAGAGACCTCCCCTACAATGAGCAGTTCTTC. The encoded protein is CSARDLPYNEQFF.

In DNA form, the CDR3 reads TGTGCCATCAGTGAGGGACAGGGGGCAGTCTATGGCTACACCTTC. This codes for CAISEGQGAVYGYTF. V and J are TRBV10-3 and TRBJ1-2, with 11 bases identical to TRBD1. The V gene end was trimmed by 2 bases and the J gene end by 4 bases; junction bases not matched to a gene: 3. The CDR3 runs to 15 residues. Germline V gene sequence: CDR1 ENHRY, CDR2 SYGVKD.

In this sample, this clonotype turned up many times. V and J are TRBV2 and TRBJ2-5; D is perhaps TRBD1 (5 bases). This CDR3 has 15 amino acids. V lost 5 bases and J lost 5, with 18 bases in between. Germline values: CDR1 SNHLY, CDR2 FYNNEI. CDR3 in DNA: TGTGCCAGCAGTCAACAGGACCTGAAGGGGGAGACCCAGTACTTC. It is translated as CASSQQDLKGETQYF.

This clonotype was counted ten times or more. The rearrangement links TRBV2 to TRBJ1-2; no definite D call. The germline V gene encodes CDR1 SNHLY and CDR2 FYNNEI. The ends were cut back, 9 bases at V and 5 bases at J, with 13 bases in the middle. The CDR3 runs 12 residues. The CDR3, as DNA: TGTGCCAGTACAAAGACGCTATATGGCTACACCTTC. Translating gives CASTKTLYGYTF.